A selection of T cell receptor beta chains follows, all from one sample in a study of TIL therapy for anti-PD-1-resistant metastatic lung cancer. The repertoire was sequenced with immunoSEQ multiplex PCR; TCRdb's copy has only in-frame clones and lacks some. Among about 46,000 clones listed, just over 85% were seen once. The sample here was blood, taken at baseline. Every receptor here comes from a person aged 25 to 80 with non-small cell lung cancer. Both conserved end residues are part of each CDR3. D genes are given only for firm matches. The listing skips clone size in some rows; elsewhere it reads once, few, many or a size class.

v_gene	abundance	j_gene	d_gene	CDR3nt	CDR3aa
TRBV7-9	few	TRBJ2-2	.	TGTGCCAGCAGACGAGGGGACGGGGAGCTGTTTTTT	CASRRGDGELFF
TRBV9	.	TRBJ1-1	TRBD1	TGTGCCAGCAGCGTTGGGCTGGACAGGGTGGTGAACACTGAAGCTTTCTTT	CASSVGLDRVVNTEAFF
TRBV19	few	TRBJ1-5	.	TGTGCCAGTAGTCCATTCAGGCACGGGAGCAATCAGCCCCAGCATTTT	CASSPFRHGSNQPQHF
TRBV30	.	TRBJ1-2	.	TGTGCCTGGAGTGTACAAGGACAGCTGCTTCCTAACTATGGCTACACCTTC	CAWSVQGQLLPNYGYTF
TRBV10-3	.	TRBJ1-6	TRBD1	TGTGCCATCGGACAGGGGAATAATTCACCCCTCCACTTT	CAIGQGNNSPLHF
TRBV19	.	TRBJ2-6	TRBD1	TGTGCCAGTAGTATAGGGACAGGCCTCTCTGGGGCCAACGTCCTGACTTTC	CASSIGTGLSGANVLTF
TRBV14	.	TRBJ1-4	.	TGTGCCAGCAGCCAAGGAGGGGCTAATGAAAAACTGTTTTTT	CASSQGGANEKLFF
TRBV18	.	TRBJ2-1	.	TGTGCCAGCTCACTCGGACGGACCTCCTCCTACAATGAGCAGTTCTTC	CASSLGRTSSYNEQFF
TRBV3-1/TRBV3-2	once	TRBJ2-3	TRBD2	TGTGCCAGCAGCCAATCCCCTACTGGGGGGGAAGGAGATACGCAGTATTTT	CASSQSPTGGEGDTQYF
TRBV19	.	TRBJ1-2	.	TGTGCCAGTAGTATGGAGATCCCTAATCCAACAGACTATGGCTACACCTTC	CASSMEIPNPTDYGYTF
TRBV11-1	.	TRBJ2-3	.	TGTGCCAGCAGCCAGGGGCCGAGCACAGATACGCAGTATTTT	CASSQGPSTDTQYF
TRBV3-1/TRBV3-2	.	TRBJ2-2	TRBD2	TGTGCCAGCAGGAAATTGGCGGGAGGGAACACCGGGGAGCTGTTTTTT	CASRKLAGGNTGELFF
TRBV7-9	.	TRBJ2-7	.	TGTGCCAGCAGTACCGGGTCTCCTAGTTACGAGCAGTACTTC	CASSTGSPSYEQYF
TRBV14	.	TRBJ2-2	.	TGTGCCAGCAGCCAGGGGGCGTGGATGAACACCGGGGAGCTGTTTTTT	CASSQGAWMNTGELFF
TRBV7-2	.	TRBJ2-1	TRBD2	TGTGCCAGCAGCTTAAGTAAGGGACTAGTCATCTACAATGAGCAGTTCTTC	CASSLSKGLVIYNEQFF
TRBV6-6	.	TRBJ1-4	.	TGTGCCAGCAGGGGGCCGGATGAAAAACTGTTTTTT	CASRGPDEKLFF
TRBV6-5	.	TRBJ1-5	.	TGTGCCAGCAGTTATGACGGCTATCAGCCCCAGCATTTT	CASSYDGYQPQHF
TRBV11-2	few	TRBJ2-2	TRBD1	TGTGCCAGCAGCTTAAGAGGGGACAGGTACACCGGGGAGCTGTTTTTT	CASSLRGDRYTGELFF
TRBV7-2	.	TRBJ2-2	TRBD1	TGTGCCAGCAGCTTCGGGACAGGGGTGCATGCCGGGGAGCTGTTTTTT	CASSFGTGVHAGELFF
TRBV11-1	.	TRBJ2-7	.	TGTGCCAGCAGCGATAAGGACTCCATGGGGGACGAGCAGTACTTC	CASSDKDSMGDEQYF
TRBV3-1/TRBV3-2	.	TRBJ1-5	.	TGTGCCAGCAGCCGGACAGCGTATCAGCCCCAGCATTTT	CASSRTAYQPQHF
TRBV10-1	few	TRBJ2-7	.	TGCGCCAGCAGTGGTTGGGGCGAGCAGTACTTC	CASSGWGEQYF